The following is a T cell receptor (beta chain) sequence with its context. As yet, its antigen is unknown. Trimming shortened V by 2 bases and J by 10 bases, and 21 bases separated the two germline ends. Germline-derived CDR1 and CDR2 are SGHRS and YFSETQ. This CDR3 is built from 15 residues. This sample is part of a study of response to subunit inactivated influenza vaccine. TCRdb called the RT-PCR reads again in MiXCR, with one record for every CDR3 protein. The repertoire has 500,000 to 550,000 distinct CDR3 sequences, about 7.2% of them found once; the top ten carry around 12%. Overall study findings and caveats: Few new T cells, the authors suggested, are recruited by each seasonal influenza vaccination.

The chain links TRBV5-1 to TRBJ1-2; D remains ambiguous. This clonotype was obtained from a man between 50 and 75 years old who received an inactivated influenza vaccine. Here the sequenced sample was PBMCs from blood, taken around 25 months after vaccination. The CDR3, as DNA: TGCGCCAGCAGCTTCACTATTACAGAACTATACGACTACACCTTC. Protein: CASSFTITELYDYTF. Using reference TRBV5-1 and TRBJ1-2 for the parts outside the CDR3, the full variable domain is KAGVTQTPRYLIKTRGQQVTLSCSPISGHRSVSWYQQTPGQGLQFLFEYFSETQRNKGNFPGRFSGRQFSNSRSEMNVSTLELGDSALYLCASSFTITELYDYTFGSGTRLTVV.